What follows are 15 T cell receptor beta chains derived from one specimen sequenced in a study of blood T cell repertoires in COVID-19. Profiled with immunoSEQ multiplex PCR; TCRdb holds only in-frame clones, not every one. The table shows around 430,000 clones, with approximately 88% occurring only once. The sample comprised peripheral blood. Receptors originate from a woman aged 45-59 years with COVID-19, enrolled during active disease.

The chain employs TRBV7-9 and TRBJ1-1; 7 bases align to TRBD1. The CDR3 is 15 amino acids. Looked up from germline, CDR1 is SEHNR and CDR2 is FQNEAQ (reference sequence). Germline trimming cut 6 bases from V and 3 bases from J; bases unmatched to any gene: 10. The CDR3, as DNA: TGTGCCAGCAGTTCCCTCGACAGGGTACACACTGAAGCTTTCTTT. As protein: CASSSLDRVHTEAFF.

The chain uses TRBV13 and TRBJ1-3; no clear D gene. Per the germline V gene, CDR1 is PRHDT and CDR2 is FYEKMQ (reference sequence). This CDR3 comprises 15 residues. V lost 5 bases and J 4 bases, leaving 15 bases between the germline ends. The CDR3 sequence is CASSTPSDSGNTIYF. The CDR3 DNA reads as TGTGCCAGCAGCACACCGTCCGATTCCGGAAACACCATATATTTT.

The rearrangement uses TRBV11-2 and TRBJ1-2, with 7 nucleotides matching TRBD1. Per germline, CDR1 SGHAT and CDR2 FQNNGV. J lost 4 bases, V lost 5 bases, and 7 bases had no gene match. The CDR3 has 14 residues. CDR3 nucleotides: TGTGCCAGCAGCCCGGCAGGGGGGCCCTATGGCTACACCTTC. It translates to CASSPAGGPYGYTF.

The chain carries TRBV5-4 and TRBJ2-3; possible D gene TRBD2, 7 bases. The CDR3 contains 15 residues. V was trimmed by 2 bases and J by 4 bases, leaving 14 bases between them. The germline V gene encodes CDR1 SGHNT and CDR2 YYREEE (reference sequence). CDR3: CASSLALGGADTQYF. In nucleotides, the CDR3 is TGTGCCAGCAGCTTAGCCTTAGGGGGGGCAGATACGCAGTATTTT.

This clone has a single count. This sequence joins TRBV19 and TRBJ1-1; a weak D match, TRBD1 (5 bases). Germline CDR1 reads LNHDA; CDR2 reads SQIVND (reference sequence). This CDR3 is built from 14 residues. Deletions cut 5 bases from V and 4 bases from J, with 14 bases between. The CDR3 DNA reads TGTGCCAGTAGTTCAGGACGGGGGGGCACTGAAGCTTTCTTT. Its protein is CASSSGRGGTEAFF.

The CDR3 is CASSSGGQASYEQYF. The DNA of the CDR3 is TGTGCCAGCAGCTCAGGGGGACAGGCCTCCTACGAGCAGTACTTC. The chain employs TRBV3-1 (or the pseudogene TRBV3-2) and TRBJ2-7; 8 positions agree with TRBD1. There are 15 residues in the CDR3. V shed 5 bases and J 0 bases; nucleotides not matched to a gene: 6. CDR1 and CDR2 from the germline V gene are LGHDT and YNNKEL (reference sequence).

This clone has only one observation. This chain connects TRBV10-3 to TRBJ2-3; no reliable D call. The germline V gene encodes CDR1 ENHRY and CDR2 SYGVKD. With 8 bases removed from V and 2 bases from J, the gap between germline ends came to 17 bases. This CDR3 has 15 residues. The CDR3 bases are TGTGCCATCGGCGGCGTCCCCCGTTTCACAGATACGCAGTATTTT. Translation gives CAIGGVPRFTDTQYF.

The chain carries TRBV7-9 and TRBJ2-6; no reliable D call. V lost 1 base and J lost 2, with 18 bases in between. From germline, CDR1 is SEHNR and CDR2 FQNEAQ (reference sequence). This CDR3 region has 19 residues. The CDR3 DNA reads TGTGCCAGCAGCTTAGGAAAATTTACGGGTCCGCCTGGGGCCAACGTCCTGACTTTC. As protein: CASSLGKFTGPPGANVLTF.

This rearrangement joins TRBV29-1 to TRBJ1-2, with TRBD1 as a possible D gene (6 bases). CDR1 is SQVTM, CDR2 ANQGSEA, per germline. The V and J ends lost 5 bases and 8 bases respectively, with 15 bases between them. CDR3 length: 12 residues. The CDR3 sequence: CSVPGTMRGYTF. CDR3 coding DNA: TGCAGCGTTCCCGGGACAATGAGAGGCTACACCTTC. Drawing the rest from reference TRBV29-1 and TRBJ1-2, the complete variable domain is SAVISQKPSRDICQRGTSLTIQCQVDSQVTMMFWYRQQPGQSLTLIATANQGSEATYESGFVIDKFPISRPNLTFSTLTVSNMSPEDSSIYLCSVPGTMRGYTFGSGTRLTVV.

The chain combines TRBV5-1 with TRBJ2-3; 14 nucleotides agree with TRBD2. Germline-derived CDR1 and CDR2 are SGHRS and YFSETQ. The V and J ends lost 3 bases and 2 bases, in that order; junction bases with no gene match: 5. This CDR3 has 17 residues. The CDR3 nucleotides read TGCGCCAGCAGCTGGGGGACTAGCGGGGGCTACACAGATACGCAGTATTTT. Encoded protein: CASSWGTSGGYTDTQYF.

The rearrangement joins TRBV5-1 to TRBJ1-1; D is unresolved. CDR3 length equals 13 residues. Germline CDR1 is SGHRS and CDR2 is YFSETQ. V was cut by 2 bases and J by 4 bases, with 9 bases left in between. CDR3 coding DNA: TGCGCCAGCAGCTTTACAGTGAGCACTGAAGCTTTCTTT. As protein: CASSFTVSTEAFF.

V is TRBV29-1 and J is TRBJ2-1; D call uncertain. Trimming cost V 3 bases and J 7 bases, with 13 bases left between them. The CDR3 consists of 13 residues. Germline values: CDR1 SQVTM, CDR2 ANQGSEA. Here the CDR3 DNA reads TGCAGCGTTGATAGAATCCTGAGGAATGAGCAGTTCTTC. It is translated as CSVDRILRNEQFF.

The rearrangement links TRBV6-5 to TRBJ1-1; D uncertain. The CDR3 is 15 amino acids. Per the germline V gene, CDR1 is MNHEY and CDR2 is SVGAGI. Trimming took off 0 bases at V and 7 bases at J, with 15 bases between the two ends. The CDR3 loop reads CASSYSVSPGYEAFF. DNA of the CDR3: TGTGCCAGCAGTTACTCAGTATCTCCGGGGTATGAAGCTTTCTTT.

The V gene is TRBV19, the J gene TRBJ1-1, with D maybe TRBD1 (6 bases). Per the germline V gene, CDR1 is LNHDA and CDR2 is SQIVND (reference sequence). V was pared by 0 bases and J by 1 base, with 12 bases between. This CDR3 is built from 16 residues. This chain's CDR3 is CASSIEAGAPNTEAFF. CDR3 sequence (DNA): TGTGCCAGTAGTATAGAGGCAGGGGCCCCGAACACTGAAGCTTTCTTT.

This clone was seen only once. This chain joins TRBV6-5 and TRBJ2-2, with a possible D match to TRBD2 (5 bases). This CDR3 region has 14 residues. Germline loops: CDR1 MNHEY, CDR2 SVGAGI. The V end lost 7 bases, the J end lost 1 base, and 10 bases lay between the germline ends. CDR3 sequence reads: CASTFGLNTGELFF. In DNA, the CDR3 is TGTGCCAGCACCTTCGGACTGAACACCGGGGAGCTGTTTTTT.